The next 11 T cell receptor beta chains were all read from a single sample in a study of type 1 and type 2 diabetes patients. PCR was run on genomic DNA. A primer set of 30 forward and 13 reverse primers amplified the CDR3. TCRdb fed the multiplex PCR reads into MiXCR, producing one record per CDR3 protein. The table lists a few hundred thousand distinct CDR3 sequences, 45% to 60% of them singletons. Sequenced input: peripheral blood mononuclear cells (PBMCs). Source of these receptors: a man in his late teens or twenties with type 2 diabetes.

The CDR3 region is CASSHQTSGRSNEQFF. CDR3 nucleotides: TGTGCCAGCAGCCATCAGACTAGCGGGAGAAGCAATGAGCAGTTCTTC. The chain joins TRBV7-8 to TRBJ2-1; the match to TRBD2 covers 12 bases. The ends lost 5 bases at V and 6 bases at J; junction bases unmatched: 8. Germline assignment: CDR1 SGHVS and CDR2 FQNEAQ. This CDR3 comprises 16 residues.

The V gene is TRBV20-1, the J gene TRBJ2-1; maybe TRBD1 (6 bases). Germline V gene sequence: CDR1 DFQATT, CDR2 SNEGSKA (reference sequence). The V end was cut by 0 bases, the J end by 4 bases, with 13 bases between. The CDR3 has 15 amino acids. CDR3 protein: CSARDRDKGYNEQFF. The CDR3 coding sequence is TGCAGTGCTAGAGATCGGGACAAGGGGTACAATGAGCAGTTCTTC.

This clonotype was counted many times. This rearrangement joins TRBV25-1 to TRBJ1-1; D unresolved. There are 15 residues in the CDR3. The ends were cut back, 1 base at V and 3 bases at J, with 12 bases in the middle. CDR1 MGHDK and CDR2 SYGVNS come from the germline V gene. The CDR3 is CASSESEGGDTEAFF. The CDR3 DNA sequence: TGTGCCAGCAGTGAATCAGAGGGCGGGGACACTGAAGCTTTCTTT.

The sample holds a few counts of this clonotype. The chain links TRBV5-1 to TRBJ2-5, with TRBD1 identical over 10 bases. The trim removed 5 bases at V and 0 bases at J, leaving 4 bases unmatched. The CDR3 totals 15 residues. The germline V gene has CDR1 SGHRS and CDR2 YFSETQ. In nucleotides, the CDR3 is TGCGCCAGCAGTACGGGACAGGGGTACCAAGAGACCCAGTACTTC. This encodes CASSTGQGYQETQYF.

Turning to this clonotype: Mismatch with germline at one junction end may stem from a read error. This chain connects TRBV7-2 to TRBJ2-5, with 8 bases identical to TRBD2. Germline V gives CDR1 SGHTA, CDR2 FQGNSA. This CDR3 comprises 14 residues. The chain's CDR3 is CASSRLSGSDTQYF. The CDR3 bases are TGTGCCAGCAGCCGGTTGAGCGGGAGTGATACGCAGTATTTC.

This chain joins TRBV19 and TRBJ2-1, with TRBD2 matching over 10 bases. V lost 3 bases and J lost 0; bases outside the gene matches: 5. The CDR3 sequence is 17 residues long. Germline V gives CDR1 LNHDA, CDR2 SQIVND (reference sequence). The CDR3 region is CASSIGSSGSSYNEQFF. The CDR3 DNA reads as TGTGCCAGTAGTATCGGTTCTAGCGGGAGCTCCTACAATGAGCAGTTCTTC. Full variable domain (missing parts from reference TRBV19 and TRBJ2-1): DGGITQSPKYLFRKEGQNVTLSCEQNLNHDAMYWYRQDPGQGLRLIYYSQIVNDFQKGDIAEGYSVSREKKESFPLTVTSAQKNPTAFYLCASSIGSSGSSYNEQFFGPGTRLTVL.

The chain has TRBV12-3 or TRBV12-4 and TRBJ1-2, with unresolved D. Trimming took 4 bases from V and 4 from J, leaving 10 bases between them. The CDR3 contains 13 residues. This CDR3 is CASSSQPPYGYTF. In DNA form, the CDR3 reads TGTGCCAGCAGTTCACAGCCACCCTATGGCTACACCTTC.

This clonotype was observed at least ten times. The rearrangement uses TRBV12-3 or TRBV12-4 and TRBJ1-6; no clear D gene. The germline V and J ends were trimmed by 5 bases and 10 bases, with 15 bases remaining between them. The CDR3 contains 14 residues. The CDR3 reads CASSPRGGGSPLHF. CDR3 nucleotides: TGTGCCAGCAGTCCCCGTGGAGGCGGCTCACCCCTCCACTTT.

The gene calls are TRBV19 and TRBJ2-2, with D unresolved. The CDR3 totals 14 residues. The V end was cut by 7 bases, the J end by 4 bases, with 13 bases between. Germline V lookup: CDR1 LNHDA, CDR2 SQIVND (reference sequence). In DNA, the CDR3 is TGTGCCAGTATGCGTGGGGTTGGCACCGGGGAGCTGTTTTTT. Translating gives CASMRGVGTGELFF. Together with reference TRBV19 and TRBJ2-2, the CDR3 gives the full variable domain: DGGITQSPKYLFRKEGQNVTLSCEQNLNHDAMYWYRQDPGQGLRLIYYSQIVNDFQKGDIAEGYSVSREKKESFPLTVTSAQKNPTAFYLCASMRGVGTGELFFGEGSRLTVL.

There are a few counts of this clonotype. CDR3 in DNA: TGTGCCAGCAGTTTTTCCTCCTCTAACTACGAGCAGTACTTC. Translated: CASSFSSSNYEQYF. The V and J genes are TRBV27 and TRBJ2-7; no reliable D call. V lost 3 bases to trimming and J lost 3 bases, with 12 bases between them. CDR1 is MNHEY and CDR2 is SMNVEV in the germline V gene (reference sequence). The CDR3 covers 14 residues.

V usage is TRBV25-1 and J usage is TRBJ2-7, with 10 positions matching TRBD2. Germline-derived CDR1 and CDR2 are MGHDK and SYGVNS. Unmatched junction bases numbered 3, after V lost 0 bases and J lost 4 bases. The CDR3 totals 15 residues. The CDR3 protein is CASSEYGTSVYEQYF. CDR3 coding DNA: TGTGCCAGCAGTGAATACGGGACTAGCGTTTACGAGCAGTACTTC.